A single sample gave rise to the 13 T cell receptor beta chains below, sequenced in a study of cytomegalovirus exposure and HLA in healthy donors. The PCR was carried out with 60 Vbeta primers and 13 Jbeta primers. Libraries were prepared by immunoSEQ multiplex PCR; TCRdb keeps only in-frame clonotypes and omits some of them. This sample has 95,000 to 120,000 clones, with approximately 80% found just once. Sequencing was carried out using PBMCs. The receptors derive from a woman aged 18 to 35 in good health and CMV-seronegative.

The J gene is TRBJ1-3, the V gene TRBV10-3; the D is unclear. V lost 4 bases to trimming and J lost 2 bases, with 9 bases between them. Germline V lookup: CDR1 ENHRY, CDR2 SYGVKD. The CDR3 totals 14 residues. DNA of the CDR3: TGTGCCATCAGTGGCGGCGGAACTGGAAACACCATATATTTT. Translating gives CAISGGGTGNTIYF.

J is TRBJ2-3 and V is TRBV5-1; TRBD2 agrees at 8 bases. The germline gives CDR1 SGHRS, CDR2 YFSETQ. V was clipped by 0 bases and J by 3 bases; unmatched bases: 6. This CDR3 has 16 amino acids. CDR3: CASSLGLAIRTDTQYF. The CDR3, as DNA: TGCGCCAGCAGCTTGGGACTAGCGATTAGGACAGATACGCAGTATTTT.

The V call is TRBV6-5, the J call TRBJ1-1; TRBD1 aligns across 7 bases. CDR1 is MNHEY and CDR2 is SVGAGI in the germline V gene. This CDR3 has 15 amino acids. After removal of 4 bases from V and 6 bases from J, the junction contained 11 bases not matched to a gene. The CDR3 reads CASSSQGGMIAEAFF. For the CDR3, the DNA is TGTGCCAGCAGTTCTCAGGGGGGAATGATTGCTGAAGCTTTCTTT.

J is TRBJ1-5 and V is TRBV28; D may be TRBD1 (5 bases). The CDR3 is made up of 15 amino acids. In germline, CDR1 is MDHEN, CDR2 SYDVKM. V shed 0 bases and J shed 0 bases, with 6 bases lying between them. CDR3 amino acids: CASSLWGHSNQPQHF. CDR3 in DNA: TGTGCCAGCAGTTTATGGGGGCATAGCAATCAGCCCCAGCATTTT. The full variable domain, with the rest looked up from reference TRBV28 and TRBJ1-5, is DVKVTQSSRYLVKRTGEKVFLECVQDMDHENMFWYRQDPGLGLRLIYFSYDVKMKEKGDIPEGYSVSREKKERFSLILESASTNQTSMYLCASSLWGHSNQPQHFGDGTRLSIL.

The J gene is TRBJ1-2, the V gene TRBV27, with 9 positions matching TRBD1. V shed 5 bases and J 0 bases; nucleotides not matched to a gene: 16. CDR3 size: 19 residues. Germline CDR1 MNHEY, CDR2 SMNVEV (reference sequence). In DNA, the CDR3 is TGTGCCAGCAGTCCGAACCCTACCGGCCGGGACAGGGCTAACTATGGCTACACCTTC. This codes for CASSPNPTGRDRANYGYTF.

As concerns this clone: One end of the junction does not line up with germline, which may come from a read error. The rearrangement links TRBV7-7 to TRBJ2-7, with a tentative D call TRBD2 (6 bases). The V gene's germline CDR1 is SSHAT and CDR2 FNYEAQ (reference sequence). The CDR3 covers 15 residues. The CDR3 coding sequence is TGTGCTAGCAGCTTAGGTAGCGGATCCTCCTACGAGCAGTACTTC. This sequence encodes CASSLGSGSSYEQYF.

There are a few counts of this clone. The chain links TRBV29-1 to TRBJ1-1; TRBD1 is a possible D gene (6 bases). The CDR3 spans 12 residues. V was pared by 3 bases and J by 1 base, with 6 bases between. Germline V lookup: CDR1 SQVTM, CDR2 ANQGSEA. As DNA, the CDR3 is TGCAGCGTTGAGGACAGGAACACTGAAGCTTTCTTT. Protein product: CSVEDRNTEAFF.

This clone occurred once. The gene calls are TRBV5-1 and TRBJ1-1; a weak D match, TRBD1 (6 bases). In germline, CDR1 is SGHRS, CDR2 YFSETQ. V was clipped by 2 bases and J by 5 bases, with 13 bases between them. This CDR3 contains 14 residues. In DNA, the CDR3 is TGCGCCAGCAGCTTACGGGACACGGCAACTGAAGCTTTCTTT. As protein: CASSLRDTATEAFF.

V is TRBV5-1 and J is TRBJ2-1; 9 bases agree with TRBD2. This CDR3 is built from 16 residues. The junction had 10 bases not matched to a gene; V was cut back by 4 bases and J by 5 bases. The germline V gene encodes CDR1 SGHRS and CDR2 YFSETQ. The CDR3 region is CASSLTWTSDHNEQFF. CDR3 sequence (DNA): TGCGCCAGCAGCCTGACCTGGACTAGCGATCACAATGAGCAGTTCTTC.

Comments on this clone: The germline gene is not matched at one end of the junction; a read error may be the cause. CDR3 amino acids: CASSPSRANNEQFF. The CDR3, as DNA: TGTGCTAGCAGCCCCTCAAGAGCCAACAATGAGCAGTTCTTC. The genes are TRBV7-7 and TRBJ2-1; D call uncertain. The CDR3 has 14 residues. CDR1 SSHAT and CDR2 FNYEAQ come from the germline V gene (reference sequence).

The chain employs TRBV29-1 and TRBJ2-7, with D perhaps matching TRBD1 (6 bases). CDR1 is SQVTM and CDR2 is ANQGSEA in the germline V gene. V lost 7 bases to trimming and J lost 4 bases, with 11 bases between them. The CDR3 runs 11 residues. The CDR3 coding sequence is TGCAGCGGGGCAGGGGAGTACGAGCAGTACTTC. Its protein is CSGAGEYEQYF.

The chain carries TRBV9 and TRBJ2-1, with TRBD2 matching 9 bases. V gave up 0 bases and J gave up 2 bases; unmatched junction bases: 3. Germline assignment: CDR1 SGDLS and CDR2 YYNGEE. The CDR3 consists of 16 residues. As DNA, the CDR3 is TGTGCCAGCAGCGTAGGAGGCGGGGGGGCCTACAATGAGCAGTTCTTC. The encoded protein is CASSVGGGGAYNEQFF.

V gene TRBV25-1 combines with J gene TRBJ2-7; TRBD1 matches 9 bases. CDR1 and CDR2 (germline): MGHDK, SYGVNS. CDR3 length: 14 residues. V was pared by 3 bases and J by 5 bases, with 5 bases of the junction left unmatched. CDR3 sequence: CASSDGQGFHEQYF. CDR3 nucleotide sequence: TGTGCCAGCAGTGATGGACAGGGGTTCCACGAGCAGTACTTC.